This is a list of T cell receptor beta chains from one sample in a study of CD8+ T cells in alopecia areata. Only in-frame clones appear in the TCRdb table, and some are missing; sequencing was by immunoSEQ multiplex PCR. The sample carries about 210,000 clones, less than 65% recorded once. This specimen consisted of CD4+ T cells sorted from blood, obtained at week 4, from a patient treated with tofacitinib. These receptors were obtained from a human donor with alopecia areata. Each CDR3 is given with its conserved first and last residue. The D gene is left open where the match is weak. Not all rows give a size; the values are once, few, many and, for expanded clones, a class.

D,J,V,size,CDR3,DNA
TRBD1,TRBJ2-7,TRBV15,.,CATSRTTGGSYEQYF,TGTGCCACCAGCAGAACGACAGGGGGCTCCTACGAGCAGTACTTC
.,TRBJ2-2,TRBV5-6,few,CASSSFDGELFF,TGTGCCAGCAGCTCGTTCGACGGGGAGCTGTTTTTT
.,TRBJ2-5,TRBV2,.,CASSLTSETQYF,TGTGCCAGCAGTTTGACGTCAGAGACCCAGTACTTC
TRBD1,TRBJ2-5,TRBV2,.,CATGQHQETQYF,TGTGCCACGGGACAGCACCAAGAGACCCAGTACTTC
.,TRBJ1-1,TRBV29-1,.,CSVSGGNTEAFF,TGCAGCGTCTCTGGGGGCAACACTGAAGCTTTCTTT
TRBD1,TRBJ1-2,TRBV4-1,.,CASSQDRAGGAPGYTF,TGCGCCAGCAGCCAAGATAGGGCAGGGGGCGCTCCCGGCTACACCTTC
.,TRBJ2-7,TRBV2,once,CASRGTTLSYEQYF,TGTGCCAGCAGAGGGACCACCCTCTCCTACGAGCAGTACTTC
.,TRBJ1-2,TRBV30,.,CAWTENYGYTF,TGTGCCTGGACGGAGAACTATGGCTACACCTTC
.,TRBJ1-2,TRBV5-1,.,CASSMGADYGYTF,TGCGCCAGCAGCATGGGGGCGGACTATGGCTACACCTTC
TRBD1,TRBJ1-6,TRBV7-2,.,CASSSPRGQGAGNSPLHF,TGTGCCAGCAGCTCACCCCGGGGACAGGGGGCGGGAAATTCACCCCTCCACTTT
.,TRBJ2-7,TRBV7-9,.,CASGTYDYEQYF,TGTGCCAGCGGGACTTACGACTACGAGCAGTACTTC
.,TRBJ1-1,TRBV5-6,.,CASSLAGYEAFF,TGTGCCAGCAGCTTGGCCGGCTATGAAGCTTTCTTT
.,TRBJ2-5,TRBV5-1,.,CASSLASTDETQYF,TGCGCCAGCAGCTTGGCCTCAACGGATGAGACCCAGTACTTC
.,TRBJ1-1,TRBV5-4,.,CASRRAGGGGNTEAFF,TGTGCCAGCAGGCGCGCCGGCGGGGGCGGAAACACTGAAGCTTTCTTT
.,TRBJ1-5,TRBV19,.,CASSQQGDQPQHF,TGTGCCAGTAGTCAACAGGGAGATCAGCCCCAGCATTTT
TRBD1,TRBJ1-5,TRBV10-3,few,CAIRDRDDQPQHF,TGTGCCATCAGAGACAGGGACGATCAGCCCCAGCATTTT